Following are 2 T cell receptor beta chains from one sample sequenced in a study of T cells in Graves' hyperthyroidism and ophthalmopathy. Amplified regions were TCR beta CDR3 sequences from RNA transcripts. TCR CDR3 regions were first amplified by RT-PCR with HTBI primers. TCRdb re-derived calls from the multiplex PCR reads in MiXCR, one entry per CDR3 protein. Among about 59,000 distinct CDR3 sequences listed, approximately 53% were seen once. The sample was blood. These receptors originate from a woman in her sixties or seventies with Graves' ophthalmopathy.

The V and J genes are TRBV20-1 and TRBJ1-3, with D possibly matching TRBD1 (5 bases). Germline-derived CDR1 and CDR2 are DFQATT and SNEGSKA (reference sequence). The CDR3 consists of 14 residues. V dropped 0 bases and J dropped 1 base, with 7 bases sitting between them. CDR3 coding DNA: TGCAGTGCTAGAGAGGGGGGGTCTGGAAACACCATATATTTT. Amino acids: CSAREGGSGNTIYF.

This clonotype was counted at least ten times. V is TRBV7-2 and J is TRBJ2-7; D ambiguous. CDR3 length: 13 residues. Between the trimmed V and J ends, which lost 3 bases and 7 bases, there was a span of 13 bases. Germline loops: CDR1 SGHTA, CDR2 FQGNSA. CDR3 sequence reads: CASSLAPSKEQYF. The CDR3 DNA reads TGTGCCAGCAGCTTGGCCCCCAGCAAGGAGCAGTACTTC.